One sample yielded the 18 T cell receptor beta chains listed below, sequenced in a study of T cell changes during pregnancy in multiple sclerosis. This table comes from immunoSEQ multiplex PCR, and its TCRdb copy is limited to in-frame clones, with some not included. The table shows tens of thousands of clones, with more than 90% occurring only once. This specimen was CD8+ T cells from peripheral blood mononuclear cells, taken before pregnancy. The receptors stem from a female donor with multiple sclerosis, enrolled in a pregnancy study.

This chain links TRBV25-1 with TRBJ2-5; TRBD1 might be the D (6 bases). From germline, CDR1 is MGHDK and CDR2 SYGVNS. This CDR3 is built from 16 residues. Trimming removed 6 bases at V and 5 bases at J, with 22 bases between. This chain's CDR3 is CASRVPGFGGWETQYF. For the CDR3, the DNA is TGTGCCAGCAGGGTCCCGGGGTTTGGGGGCTGGGAGACCCAGTACTTC.

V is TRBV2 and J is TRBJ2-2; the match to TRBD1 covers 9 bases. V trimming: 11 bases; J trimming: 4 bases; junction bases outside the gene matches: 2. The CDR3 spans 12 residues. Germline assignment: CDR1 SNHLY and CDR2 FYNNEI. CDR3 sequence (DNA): TGTGCCGGACAGGGGCTCACCGGGGAGCTGTTTTTT. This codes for CAGQGLTGELFF.

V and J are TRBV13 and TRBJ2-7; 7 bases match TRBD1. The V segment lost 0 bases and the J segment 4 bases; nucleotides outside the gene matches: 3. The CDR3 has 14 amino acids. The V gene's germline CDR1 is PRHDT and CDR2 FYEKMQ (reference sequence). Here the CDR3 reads CASSLGNRGYEQYF. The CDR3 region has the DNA TGTGCCAGCAGCTTAGGGAACAGGGGTTACGAGCAGTACTTC.

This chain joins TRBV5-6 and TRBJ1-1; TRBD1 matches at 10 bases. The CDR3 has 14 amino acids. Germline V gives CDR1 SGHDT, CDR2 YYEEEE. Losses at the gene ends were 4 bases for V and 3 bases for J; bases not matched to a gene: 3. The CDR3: CASSGGQGDTEAFF. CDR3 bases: TGTGCCAGCAGCGGTGGACAGGGGGACACTGAAGCTTTCTTT.

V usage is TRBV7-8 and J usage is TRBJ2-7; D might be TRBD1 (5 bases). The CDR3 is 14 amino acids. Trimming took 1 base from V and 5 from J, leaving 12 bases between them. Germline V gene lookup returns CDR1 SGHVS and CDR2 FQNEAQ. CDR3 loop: CASSLGQGIHEQYF. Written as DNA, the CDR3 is TGTGCCAGCAGCTTAGGGCAGGGTATTCACGAGCAGTACTTC.

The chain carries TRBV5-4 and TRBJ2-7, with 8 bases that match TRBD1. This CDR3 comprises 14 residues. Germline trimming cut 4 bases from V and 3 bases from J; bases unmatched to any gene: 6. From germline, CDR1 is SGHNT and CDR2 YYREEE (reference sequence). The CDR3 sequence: CASSPGQGIYEQYF. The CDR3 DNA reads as TGTGCCAGCAGCCCCGGACAGGGAATCTACGAGCAGTACTTC.

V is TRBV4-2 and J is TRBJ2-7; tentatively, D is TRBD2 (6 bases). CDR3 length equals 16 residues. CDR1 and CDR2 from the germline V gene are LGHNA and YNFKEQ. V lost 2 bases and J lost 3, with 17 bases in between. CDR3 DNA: TGTGCCAGCAGCCAACCCCCGGGAGAGGGTAACTACGAGCAGTACTTC. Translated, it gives CASSQPPGEGNYEQYF.

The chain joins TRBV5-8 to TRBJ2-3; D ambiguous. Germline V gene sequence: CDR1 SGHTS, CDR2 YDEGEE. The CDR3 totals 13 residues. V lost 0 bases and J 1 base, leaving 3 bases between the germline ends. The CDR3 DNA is TGTGCCAGCAGCTTGGGGCGCACAGATACGCAGTATTTT. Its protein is CASSLGRTDTQYF.

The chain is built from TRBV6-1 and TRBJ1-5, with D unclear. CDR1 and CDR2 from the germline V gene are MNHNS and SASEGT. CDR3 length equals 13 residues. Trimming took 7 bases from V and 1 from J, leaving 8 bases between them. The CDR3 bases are TGTGCCAGCATGACGGGGAGCAATCAGCCCCAGCATTTT. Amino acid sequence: CASMTGSNQPQHF.

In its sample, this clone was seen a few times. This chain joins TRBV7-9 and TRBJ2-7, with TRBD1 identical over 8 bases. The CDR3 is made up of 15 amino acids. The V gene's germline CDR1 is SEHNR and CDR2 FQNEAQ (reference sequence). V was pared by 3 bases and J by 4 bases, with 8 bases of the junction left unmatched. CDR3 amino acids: CASSLQGALAYEQYF. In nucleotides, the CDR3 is TGTGCCAGCAGCTTGCAGGGGGCGCTGGCATACGAGCAGTACTTC.

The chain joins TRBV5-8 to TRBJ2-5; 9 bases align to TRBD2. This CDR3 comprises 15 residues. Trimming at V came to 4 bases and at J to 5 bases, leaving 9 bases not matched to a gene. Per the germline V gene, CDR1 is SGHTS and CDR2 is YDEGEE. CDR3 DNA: TGTGCCAGCAGCGCATCGGCGGGGGGGCTCGAGACCCAGTACTTC. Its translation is CASSASAGGLETQYF. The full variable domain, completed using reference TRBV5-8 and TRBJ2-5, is EAGVTQSPTHLIKTRGQQATLRCSPISGHTSVYWYQQALGLGLQFLLWYDEGEERNRGNFPPRFSGRQFPNYSSELNVNALELEDSALYLCASSASAGGLETQYFGPGTRLLVL.

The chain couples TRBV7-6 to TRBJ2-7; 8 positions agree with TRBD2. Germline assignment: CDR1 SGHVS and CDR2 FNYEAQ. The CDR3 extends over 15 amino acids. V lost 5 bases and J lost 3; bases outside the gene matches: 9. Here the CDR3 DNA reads TGTGCCAGCAGCCAGGAACGGGGGGGCTTCTACGAGCAGTACTTC. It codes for CASSQERGGFYEQYF.

In DNA form, the CDR3 reads TGTGCTAGTGCGGGGGACAATGAGCAGTTCTTC. It yields the protein CASAGDNEQFF. The V gene is TRBV12-5, the J gene TRBJ2-1, with TRBD2 as a possible D gene (6 bases). Trimming shortened V by 7 bases and J by 5 bases, and 6 bases separated the two germline ends. There are 11 residues in the CDR3. Looked up from germline, CDR1 is LGHNT and CDR2 is FRNRAP.

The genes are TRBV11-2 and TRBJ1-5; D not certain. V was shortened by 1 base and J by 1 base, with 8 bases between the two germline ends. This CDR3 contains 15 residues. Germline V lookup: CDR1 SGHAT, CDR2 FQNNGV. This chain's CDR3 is CASSLGAGSNQPQHF. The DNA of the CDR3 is TGTGCCAGCAGCTTAGGGGCGGGAAGCAATCAGCCCCAGCATTTT.

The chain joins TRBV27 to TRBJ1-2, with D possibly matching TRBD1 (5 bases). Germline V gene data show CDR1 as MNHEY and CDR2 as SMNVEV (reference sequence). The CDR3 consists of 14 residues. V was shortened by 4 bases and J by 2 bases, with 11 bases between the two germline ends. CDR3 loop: CASSSGLLNYGYTF. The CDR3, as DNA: TGTGCCAGCAGTTCGGGACTATTGAACTATGGCTACACCTTC.

The CDR3 loop is CANAGGGLLLAGGYTF. In nucleotides, the CDR3 is TGTGCCAACGCCGGCGGAGGACTGCTCTTAGCCGGTGGCTACACCTTC. V and J are TRBV7-9 and TRBJ1-2, with D unresolved. V was clipped by 10 bases and J by 7 bases, with 28 bases between them. The V gene's germline CDR1 is SEHNR and CDR2 FQNEAQ (reference sequence). The CDR3 has 16 residues.

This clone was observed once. The CDR3 nucleotides are TGTGCCAGCAGCTCGGGACAGGGGAACACTGAAGCTTTCTTT. This gives the protein CASSSGQGNTEAFF. V usage is TRBV7-6 and J usage is TRBJ1-1; TRBD1 matches at 9 bases. Germline CDR1 and CDR2: SGHVS and FNYEAQ. The CDR3 runs 14 residues. After removal of 4 bases from V and 1 base from J, the junction contained 1 base not matched to a gene.

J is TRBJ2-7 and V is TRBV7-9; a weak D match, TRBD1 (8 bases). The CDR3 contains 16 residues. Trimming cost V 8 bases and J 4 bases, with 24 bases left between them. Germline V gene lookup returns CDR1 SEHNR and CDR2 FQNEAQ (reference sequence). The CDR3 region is CASLGPTGGGIYEQYF. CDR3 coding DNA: TGTGCCAGCCTTGGGCCAACAGGGGGGGGAATTTACGAGCAGTACTTC.